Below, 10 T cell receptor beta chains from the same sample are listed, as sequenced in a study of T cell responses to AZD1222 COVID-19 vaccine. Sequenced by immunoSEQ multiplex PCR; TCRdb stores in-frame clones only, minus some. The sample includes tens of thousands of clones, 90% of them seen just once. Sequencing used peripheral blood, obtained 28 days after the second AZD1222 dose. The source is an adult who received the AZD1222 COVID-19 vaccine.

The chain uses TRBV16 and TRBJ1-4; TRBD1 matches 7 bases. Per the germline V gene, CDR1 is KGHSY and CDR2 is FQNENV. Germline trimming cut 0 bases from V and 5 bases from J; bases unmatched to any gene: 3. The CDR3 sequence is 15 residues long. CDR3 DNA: TGTGCCAGCAGCCAATCAAGCAGGGGGAATGAAAAACTGTTTTTT. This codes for CASSQSSRGNEKLFF.

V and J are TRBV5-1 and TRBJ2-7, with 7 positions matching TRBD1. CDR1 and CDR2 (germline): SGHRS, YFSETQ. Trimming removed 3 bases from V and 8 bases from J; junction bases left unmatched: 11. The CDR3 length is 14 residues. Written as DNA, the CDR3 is TGCGCCAGCAGCTCGGACAGGTTTCTTGACCAGCAGTACTTC. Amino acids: CASSSDRFLDQQYF.

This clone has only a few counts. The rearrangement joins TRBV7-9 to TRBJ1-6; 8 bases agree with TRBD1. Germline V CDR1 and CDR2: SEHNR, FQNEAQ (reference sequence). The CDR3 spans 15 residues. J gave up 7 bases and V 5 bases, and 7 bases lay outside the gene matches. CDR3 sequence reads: CASSPRGQGNSPLHF. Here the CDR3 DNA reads TGTGCCAGCAGCCCGAGAGGACAGGGAAATTCACCCCTCCACTTT.

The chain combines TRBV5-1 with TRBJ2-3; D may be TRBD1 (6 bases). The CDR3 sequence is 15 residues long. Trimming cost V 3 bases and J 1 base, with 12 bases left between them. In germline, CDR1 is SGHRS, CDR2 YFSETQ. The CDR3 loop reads CASSSTGPRTDTQYF. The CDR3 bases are TGCGCCAGCAGCTCCACAGGGCCCCGCACAGATACGCAGTATTTT.

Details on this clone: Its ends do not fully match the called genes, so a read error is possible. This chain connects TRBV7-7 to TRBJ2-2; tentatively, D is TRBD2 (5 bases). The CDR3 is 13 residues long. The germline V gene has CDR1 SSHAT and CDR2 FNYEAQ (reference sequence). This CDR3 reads CASSLGRGGELFF. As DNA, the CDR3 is TGTGCTAGCAGCTTAGGCCGGGGCGGGGAGCTGTTTTTT.

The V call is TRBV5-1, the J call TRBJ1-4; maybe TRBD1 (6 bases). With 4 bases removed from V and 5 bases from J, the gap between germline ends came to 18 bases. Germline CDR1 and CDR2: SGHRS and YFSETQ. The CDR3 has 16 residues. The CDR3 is CASSPRSGQGNEKLFF. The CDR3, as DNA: TGCGCCAGCAGCCCCCGCTCGGGTCAGGGGAATGAAAAACTGTTTTTT.

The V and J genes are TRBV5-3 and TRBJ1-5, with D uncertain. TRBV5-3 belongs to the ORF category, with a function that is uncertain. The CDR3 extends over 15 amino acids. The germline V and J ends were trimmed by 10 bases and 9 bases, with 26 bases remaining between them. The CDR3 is CAVRSPALPWGPQHF. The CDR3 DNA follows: TGTGCCGTGAGATCACCGGCTCTCCCATGGGGGCCCCAGCATTTT.

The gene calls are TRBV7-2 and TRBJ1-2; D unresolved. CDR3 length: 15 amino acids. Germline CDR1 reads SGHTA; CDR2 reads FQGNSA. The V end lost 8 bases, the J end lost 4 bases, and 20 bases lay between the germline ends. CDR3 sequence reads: CASLLIPGSTYGYTF. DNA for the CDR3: TGTGCCAGCCTCTTAATACCGGGATCCACCTATGGCTACACCTTC.

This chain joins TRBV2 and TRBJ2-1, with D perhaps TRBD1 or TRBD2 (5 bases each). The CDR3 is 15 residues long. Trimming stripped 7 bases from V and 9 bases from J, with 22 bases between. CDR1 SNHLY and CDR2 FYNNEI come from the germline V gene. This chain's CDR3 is CASKARDGNNSEQFF. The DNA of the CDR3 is TGTGCCAGCAAAGCTCGGGACGGAAACAATAGTGAGCAGTTCTTC. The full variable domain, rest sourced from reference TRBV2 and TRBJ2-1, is EPEVTQTPSHQVTQMGQEVILRCVPISNHLYFYWYRQILGQKVEFLVSFYNNEISEKSEIFDDQFSVERPDGSNFTLKIRSTKLEDSAMYFCASKARDGNNSEQFFGPGTRLTVL.

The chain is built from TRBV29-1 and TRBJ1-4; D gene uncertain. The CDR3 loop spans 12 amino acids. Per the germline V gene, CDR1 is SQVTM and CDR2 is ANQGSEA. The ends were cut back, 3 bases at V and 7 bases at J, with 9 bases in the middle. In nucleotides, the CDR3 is TGCAGCGTTGATCTACGGGGTGAAAAACTGTTTTTT. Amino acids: CSVDLRGEKLFF.